The sample holds one count of the clone carrying this T cell receptor beta chain. Within Nashville, Tennessee resided all donors, each a Caucasian adult. How the authors handled the data: Sequence data from immunoSEQ were junction-only and lacked quality scores; consequently, filtering differed. The repertoire was sequenced with immunoSEQ multiplex PCR; TCRdb's copy has only in-frame clones and lacks some. The DNA gave D and trimming, while V, J and clone size come from that table. The data hold hundreds of thousands of clones, with roughly 77% observed a single time. These data originate in a study of shared clonotypes between healthy human individuals. V was trimmed by 11 bases and J by 1 base, leaving 17 bases between them. The CDR3 consists of 15 residues. Germline CDR1 reads SEHNR; CDR2 reads FQNEAQ (reference sequence).

The source is a woman in her thirties or forties in good health. Some clones in this sample may be carry-over from other donors' samples. The chain carries TRBV7-9 and TRBJ2-2; D may be TRBD1 or TRBD2 (5 bases each). The source material was PBMCs. CDR3 in DNA: TGTGCCGCGAACATCGGTGGGGGGAACACCGGGGAGCTGTTTTTT. Translating it yields CAANIGGGNTGELFF. The whole variable domain, filled in from reference TRBV7-9 and TRBJ2-2, reads DTGVSQNPRHKITKRGQNVTFRCDPISEHNRLYWYRQTLGQGPEFLTYFQNEAQLEKSRLLSDRFSAERPKGSFSTLEIQRTEQGDSAMYLCAANIGGGNTGELFFGEGSRLTVL.